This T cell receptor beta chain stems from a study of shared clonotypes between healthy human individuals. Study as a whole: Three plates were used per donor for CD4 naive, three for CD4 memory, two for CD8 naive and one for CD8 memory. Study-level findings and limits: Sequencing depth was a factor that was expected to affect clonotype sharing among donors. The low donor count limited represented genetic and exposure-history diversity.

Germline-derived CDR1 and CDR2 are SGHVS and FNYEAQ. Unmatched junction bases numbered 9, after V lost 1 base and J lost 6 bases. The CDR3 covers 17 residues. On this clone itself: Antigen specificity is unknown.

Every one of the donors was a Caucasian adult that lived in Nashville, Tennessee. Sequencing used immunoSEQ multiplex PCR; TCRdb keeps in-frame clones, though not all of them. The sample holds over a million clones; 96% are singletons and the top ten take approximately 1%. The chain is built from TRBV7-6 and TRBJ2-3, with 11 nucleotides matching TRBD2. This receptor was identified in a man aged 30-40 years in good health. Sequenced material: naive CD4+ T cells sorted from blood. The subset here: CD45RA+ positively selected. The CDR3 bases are TGTGCCAGCAGCTTAGGGACTAGCGGGCCGCGGGCCGATACGCAGTATTTT. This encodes CASSLGTSGPRADTQYF.